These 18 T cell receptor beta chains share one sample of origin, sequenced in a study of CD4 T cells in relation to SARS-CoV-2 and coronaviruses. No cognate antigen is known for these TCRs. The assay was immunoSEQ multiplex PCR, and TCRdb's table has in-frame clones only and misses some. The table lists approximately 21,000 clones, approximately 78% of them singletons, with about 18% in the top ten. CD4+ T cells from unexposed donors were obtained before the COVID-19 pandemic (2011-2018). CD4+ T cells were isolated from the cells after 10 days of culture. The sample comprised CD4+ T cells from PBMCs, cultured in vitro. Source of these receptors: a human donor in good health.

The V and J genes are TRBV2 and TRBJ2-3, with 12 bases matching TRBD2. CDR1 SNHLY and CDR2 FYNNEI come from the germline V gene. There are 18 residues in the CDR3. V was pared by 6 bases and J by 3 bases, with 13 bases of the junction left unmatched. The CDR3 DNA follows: TGTGCCAGCAGGCCGATCAAGGGGACTAGCGGGTCTACAGATACGCAGTATTTT. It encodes CASRPIKGTSGSTDTQYF.

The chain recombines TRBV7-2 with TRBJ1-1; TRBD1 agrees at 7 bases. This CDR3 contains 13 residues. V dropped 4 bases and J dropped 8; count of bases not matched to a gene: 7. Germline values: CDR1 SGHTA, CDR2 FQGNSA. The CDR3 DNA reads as TGTGCCAGCAGCTCTACCAGGGACAGCGAAGCTTTCTTT. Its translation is CASSSTRDSEAFF.

Written as DNA, the CDR3 is TGTGCCAGCAGCCGGGGCGGGGTTACGAGATCCTACGAGCAGTACTTC. Protein sequence: CASSRGGVTRSYEQYF. The rearrangement uses TRBV5-4 and TRBJ2-7; the D gene is possibly TRBD2 (6 bases). Trimming removed 4 bases at V and 1 base at J, with 18 bases between. Germline lookup yields CDR1 SGHNT and CDR2 YYREEE (reference sequence). The CDR3 extends over 16 amino acids.

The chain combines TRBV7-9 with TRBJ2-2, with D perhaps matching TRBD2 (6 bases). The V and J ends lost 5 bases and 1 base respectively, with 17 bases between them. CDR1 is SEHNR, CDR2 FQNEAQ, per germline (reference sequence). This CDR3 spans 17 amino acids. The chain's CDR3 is CASSQSRGLGNTGELFF. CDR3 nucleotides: TGTGCCAGCAGCCAATCGAGGGGACTGGGGAACACCGGGGAGCTGTTTTTT.

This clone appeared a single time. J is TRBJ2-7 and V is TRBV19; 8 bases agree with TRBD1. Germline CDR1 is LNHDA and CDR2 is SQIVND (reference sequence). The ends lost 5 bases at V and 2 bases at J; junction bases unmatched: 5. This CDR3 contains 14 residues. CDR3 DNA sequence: TGTGCCAGTAGTGGGGGACAGGTCACCTACGAGCAGTACTTC. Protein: CASSGGQVTYEQYF.

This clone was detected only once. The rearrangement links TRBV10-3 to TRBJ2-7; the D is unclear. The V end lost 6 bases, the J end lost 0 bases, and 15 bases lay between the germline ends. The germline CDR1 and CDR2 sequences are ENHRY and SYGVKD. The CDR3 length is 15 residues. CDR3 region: CAISETAFNSYEQYF. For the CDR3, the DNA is TGTGCCATCAGCGAAACAGCCTTCAACTCCTACGAGCAGTACTTC.

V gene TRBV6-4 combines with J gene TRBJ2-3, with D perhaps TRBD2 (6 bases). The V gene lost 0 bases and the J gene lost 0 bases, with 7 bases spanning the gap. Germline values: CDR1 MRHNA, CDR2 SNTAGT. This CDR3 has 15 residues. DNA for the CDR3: TGTGCCAGCAGTGACTCAGCGGGTAGCACAGATACGCAGTATTTT. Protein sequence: CASSDSAGSTDTQYF.

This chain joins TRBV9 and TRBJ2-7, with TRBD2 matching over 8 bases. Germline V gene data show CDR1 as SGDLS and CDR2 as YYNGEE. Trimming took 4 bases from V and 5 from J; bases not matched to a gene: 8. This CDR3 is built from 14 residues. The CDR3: CASSSGGSRHEQYF. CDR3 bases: TGTGCCAGCAGCTCGGGGGGGAGTCGCCACGAGCAGTACTTC.

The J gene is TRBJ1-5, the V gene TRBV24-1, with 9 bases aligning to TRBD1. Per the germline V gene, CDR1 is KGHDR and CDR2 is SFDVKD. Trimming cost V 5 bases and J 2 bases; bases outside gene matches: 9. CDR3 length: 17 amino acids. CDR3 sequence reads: CATSGGTGTYGNQPQHF. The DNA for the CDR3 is TGTGCCACCAGTGGGGGGACAGGGACCTATGGCAATCAGCCCCAGCATTTT.

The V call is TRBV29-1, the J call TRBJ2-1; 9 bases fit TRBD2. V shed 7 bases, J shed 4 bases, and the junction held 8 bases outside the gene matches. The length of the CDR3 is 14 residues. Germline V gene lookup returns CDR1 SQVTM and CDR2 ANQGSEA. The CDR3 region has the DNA TGCAGCGGCAGAGCGGGAGGCCCATACAATGAGCAGTTCTTC. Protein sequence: CSGRAGGPYNEQFF.

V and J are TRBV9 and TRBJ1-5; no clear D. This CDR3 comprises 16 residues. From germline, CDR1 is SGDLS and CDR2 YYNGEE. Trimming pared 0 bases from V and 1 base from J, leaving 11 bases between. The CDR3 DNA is TGTGCCAGCAGCGTAGATCCGGGTTTAAGCAATCAGCCCCAGCATTTT. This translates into CASSVDPGLSNQPQHF.

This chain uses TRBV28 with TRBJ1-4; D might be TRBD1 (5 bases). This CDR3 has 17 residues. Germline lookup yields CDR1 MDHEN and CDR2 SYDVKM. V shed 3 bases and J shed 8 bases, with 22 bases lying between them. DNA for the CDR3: TGTGCCAGCAGTTTTGCACTACCGGGACTCGTACCCGAAAAACTGTTTTTT. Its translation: CASSFALPGLVPEKLFF. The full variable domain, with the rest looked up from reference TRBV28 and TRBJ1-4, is DVKVTQSSRYLVKRTGEKVFLECVQDMDHENMFWYRQDPGLGLRLIYFSYDVKMKEKGDIPEGYSVSREKKERFSLILESASTNQTSMYLCASSFALPGLVPEKLFFGSGTQLSVL.

The CDR3 spells CASSVEGSGYQETQYF. The CDR3 DNA follows: TGTGCCAGCAGCGTAGAGGGCAGTGGGTACCAAGAGACCCAGTACTTC. The chain has TRBV9 and TRBJ2-5; D is uncertain. The CDR3 sequence is 16 residues long. CDR1 is SGDLS and CDR2 is YYNGEE in the germline V gene. V was clipped by 0 bases and J by 0 bases, with 12 bases between them.

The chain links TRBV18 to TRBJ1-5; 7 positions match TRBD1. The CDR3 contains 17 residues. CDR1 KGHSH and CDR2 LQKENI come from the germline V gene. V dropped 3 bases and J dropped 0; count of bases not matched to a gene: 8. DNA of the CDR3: TGTGCCAGCTCACCGCAACAGGGGTTGAGTAGCAATCAGCCCCAGCATTTT. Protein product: CASSPQQGLSSNQPQHF.

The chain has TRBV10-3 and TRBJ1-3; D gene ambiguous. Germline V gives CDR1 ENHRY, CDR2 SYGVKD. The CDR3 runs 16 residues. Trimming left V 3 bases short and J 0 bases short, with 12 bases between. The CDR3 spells CAISEYDQSSGNTIYF. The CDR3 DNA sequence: TGTGCCATCAGTGAATACGACCAGAGCTCTGGAAACACCATATATTTT.

The DNA for the CDR3 is TGTGCCATCAGCTCAAGGGACAGAAACACTGAAGCTTTCTTT. The encoded protein is CAISSRDRNTEAFF. This rearrangement joins TRBV10-3 to TRBJ1-1; 7 nucleotides align to TRBD1. CDR3 size: 14 residues. Germline V gene sequence: CDR1 ENHRY, CDR2 SYGVKD. V dropped 6 bases and J dropped 2; count of bases not matched to a gene: 6.

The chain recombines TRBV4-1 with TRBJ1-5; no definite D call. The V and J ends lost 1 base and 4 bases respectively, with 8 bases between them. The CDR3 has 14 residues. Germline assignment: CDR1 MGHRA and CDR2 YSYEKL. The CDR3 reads CASSQGARNQPQHF. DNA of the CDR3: TGCGCCAGCAGCCAAGGGGCCCGAAATCAGCCCCAGCATTTT.

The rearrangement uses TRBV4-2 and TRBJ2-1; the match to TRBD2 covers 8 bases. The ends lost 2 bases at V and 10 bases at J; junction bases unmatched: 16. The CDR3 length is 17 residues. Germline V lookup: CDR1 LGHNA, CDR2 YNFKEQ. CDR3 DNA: TGTGCCAGCAGCCAACCTCGAGGAGCGGGAGAGGTTCTCGAGCAGTTCTTC. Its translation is CASSQPRGAGEVLEQFF.